This passage covers 16 T cell receptor beta chains from one sample sequenced in a study of blood T cell repertoires in COVID-19. Sequencing used immunoSEQ multiplex PCR; TCRdb keeps in-frame clones, though not all of them. Among approximately 53,000 clones, about four fifths were seen once, and the ten largest hold roughly 22%. The source material was peripheral blood. These receptors were taken from a woman in her sixties with acute or convalescent COVID-19.

The chain links TRBV25-1 to TRBJ1-6; D perhaps matches TRBD1 (6 bases). This CDR3 contains 15 residues. Trimming removed 5 bases at V and 9 bases at J, with 17 bases between. Germline loops: CDR1 MGHDK, CDR2 SYGVNS. For the CDR3, the DNA is TGTGCCAGCAGTAGAACAGGGTTTTGGGGTTCACCCCTCCACTTT. This encodes CASSRTGFWGSPLHF.

The rearrangement joins TRBV30 to TRBJ1-2; no firm D call. Trimming took off 8 bases at V and 2 bases at J, with 9 bases between the two ends. The CDR3 covers 11 residues. Germline V gene data show CDR1 as GTSNPN and CDR2 as SVGIG (reference sequence). CDR3 loop: CATRGNYGYTF. The DNA for the CDR3 is TGTGCCACCAGAGGGAACTATGGCTACACCTTC.

The rearrangement links TRBV9 to TRBJ1-3; 11 bases map to TRBD1. There are 18 residues in the CDR3. Per germline, CDR1 SGDLS and CDR2 YYNGEE. Germline trimming cut 0 bases from V and 1 base from J; bases unmatched to any gene: 6. CDR3 DNA sequence: TGTGCCAGCAGCGTAGGTGCGGGACAGGGGGTATCTGGAAACACCATATATTTT. Protein product: CASSVGAGQGVSGNTIYF.

The gene calls are TRBV15 and TRBJ2-1; 13 bases align to TRBD2. With V trimmed by 4 bases and J by 6 bases, 3 bases remained unmatched. Germline lookup yields CDR1 LNHNV and CDR2 YYDKDF (reference sequence). The CDR3 runs to 15 residues. CDR3 in DNA: TGTGCCACCAGCAAGACTAGCGGGGGGATCAATGAGCAGTTCTTC. Its protein product is CATSKTSGGINEQFF.

This chain uses TRBV2 with TRBJ2-7; possibly TRBD1 for D (5 bases). CDR3 length: 12 residues. The V gene's germline CDR1 is SNHLY and CDR2 FYNNEI. The V end was cut by 6 bases, the J end by 3 bases, with 9 bases between. This CDR3 reads CASREQVYEQYF. CDR3 sequence (DNA): TGTGCCAGCAGGGAACAGGTCTACGAGCAGTACTTC.

The sample holds one count of this clone. V is TRBV27 and J is TRBJ2-2, with 10 bases matching TRBD1. The length of the CDR3 is 15 residues. V trimming: 6 bases; J trimming: 8 bases; junction bases outside the gene matches: 9. Per the germline V gene, CDR1 is MNHEY and CDR2 is SMNVEV (reference sequence). The CDR3 loop is CASRSGTGARGELFF. DNA of the CDR3: TGTGCCAGCAGGAGCGGGACAGGGGCTAGGGGGGAGCTGTTTTTT.

The CDR3, as DNA: TGTGCCACCCCCCTCGAAGGGGGCCGGCGCTCATTGTCCGAGCAGTACTTC. The encoded protein is CATPLEGGRRSLSEQYF. The chain is built from TRBV21-1 and TRBJ2-7; the table names TRBD1, a call not compared with the DNA. TRBV21-1 is a pseudogene. The CDR3 runs 17 residues.

The chain carries TRBV2 and TRBJ1-3; D is perhaps TRBD1 (5 bases). Germline V gives CDR1 SNHLY, CDR2 FYNNEI. The CDR3 has 11 amino acids. Trimming left V 6 bases short and J 10 bases short, with 10 bases between. The CDR3 loop reads CASSAGSTIYF. DNA of the CDR3: TGTGCCAGCAGCGCAGGGTCGACCATATATTTT.

Written as DNA, the CDR3 is TGTGCCAGTAGTATGGTAGGGGTCTTGAACACTGAAGCTTTCTTT. Translation gives CASSMVGVLNTEAFF. This rearrangement joins TRBV19 to TRBJ1-1; TRBD1 is a possible D gene (5 bases). Trimming stripped 3 bases from V and 0 bases from J, with 11 bases between. CDR1 and CDR2 (germline): LNHDA, SQIVND (reference sequence). CDR3 length: 15 amino acids.

The V call is TRBV30, the J call TRBJ2-2; D unresolved. Germline V gives CDR1 GTSNPN, CDR2 SVGIG (reference sequence). The V and J ends lost 3 bases and 4 bases respectively, with 9 bases between them. The CDR3 length is 13 residues. CDR3 loop: CAWRGRGTGELFF. The CDR3 DNA is TGTGCCTGGAGGGGTAGAGGCACCGGGGAGCTGTTTTTT. Using reference TRBV30 and TRBJ2-2 for the parts outside the CDR3, the full variable domain is SQTIHQWPATLVQPVGSPLSLECTVEGTSNPNLYWYRQAAGRGLQLLFYSVGIGQISSEVPQNLSASRPQDRQFILSSKKLLLSDSGFYLCAWRGRGTGELFFGEGSRLTVL.

The rearrangement joins TRBV5-6 to TRBJ1-2; weak D call: TRBD1 (5 bases). The CDR3 length is 12 residues. Trimming shortened V by 4 bases and J by 4 bases, and 8 bases separated the two germline ends. Germline V gene lookup returns CDR1 SGHDT and CDR2 YYEEEE. The CDR3 region is CASSPGGYGYTF. The DNA for the CDR3 is TGTGCCAGCAGCCCCGGGGGCTATGGCTACACCTTC.

The chain carries TRBV18 and TRBJ2-1, with 7 bases fitting TRBD2. The CDR3 sequence is 13 residues long. Germline V CDR1 and CDR2: KGHSH, LQKENI. The trim removed 3 bases at V and 10 bases at J, leaving 6 bases unmatched. The CDR3 here is CASSPGLRNEQFF. The CDR3 bases are TGTGCCAGCTCACCGGGACTACGGAACGAGCAGTTCTTC.

J is TRBJ2-5 and V is TRBV9; maybe TRBD1 (6 bases). Germline lookup yields CDR1 SGDLS and CDR2 YYNGEE. The CDR3 is 12 amino acids. Trimming took 6 bases from V and 7 from J, leaving 13 bases between them. The CDR3 region is CASNGGSGTQYF. Here the CDR3 DNA reads TGTGCCAGCAATGGGGGCTCGGGGACCCAGTACTTC.

This clone is medium-sized within its sample. The chain employs TRBV10-3 and TRBJ1-3, with 7 bases aligning to TRBD1. V lost 3 bases and J lost 4; bases outside the gene matches: 9. CDR1 and CDR2 (germline): ENHRY, SYGVKD. CDR3 size: 16 residues. CDR3 sequence reads: CAISDIQGTIGNTIYF. The CDR3, as DNA: TGTGCCATCAGTGATATACAGGGGACAATCGGAAACACCATATATTTT.

The DNA of the CDR3 is TGTGCCAGCAGCACCGGACAGGGGGCGGGGTATGGCTACACCTTC. Its translation: CASSTGQGAGYGYTF. The rearrangement links TRBV5-8 to TRBJ1-2; 11 positions agree with TRBD1. Germline CDR1 reads SGHTS; CDR2 reads YDEGEE. This CDR3 has 15 amino acids. The V gene end was trimmed by 4 bases and the J gene end by 5 bases; junction bases not matched to a gene: 7.

This clone was detected a few times. The chain is built from TRBV2 and TRBJ1-1; unclear D gene. CDR3 length equals 11 residues. V lost 0 bases to trimming and J lost 12 bases, with 8 bases between them. Germline CDR1 SNHLY, CDR2 FYNNEI. The DNA of the CDR3 is TGTGCCAGCAGTGAAGCGTTGTTCACTTTCTTT. Protein product: CASSEALFTFF.